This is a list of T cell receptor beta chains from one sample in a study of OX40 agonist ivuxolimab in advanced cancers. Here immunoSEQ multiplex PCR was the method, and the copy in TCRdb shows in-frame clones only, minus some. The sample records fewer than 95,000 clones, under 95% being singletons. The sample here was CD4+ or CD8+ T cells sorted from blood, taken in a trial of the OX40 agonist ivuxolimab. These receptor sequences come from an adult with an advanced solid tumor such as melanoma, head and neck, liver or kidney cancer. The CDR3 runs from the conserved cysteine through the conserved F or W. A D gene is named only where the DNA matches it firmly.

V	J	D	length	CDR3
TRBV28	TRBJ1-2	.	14	CASSFIRGNYGYTF
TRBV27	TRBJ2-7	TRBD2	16	CASSLGLAGRVYEQYF
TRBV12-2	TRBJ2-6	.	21	CASRLIGKTSARRPGANVLTF
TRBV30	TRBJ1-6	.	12	CAWSVLREPLHF
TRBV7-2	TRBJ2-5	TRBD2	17	CASSLRRGGQVGETQYF
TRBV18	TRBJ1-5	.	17	CASSPPGGGMWNQPQHF
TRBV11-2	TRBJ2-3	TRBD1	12	CASSLGRTGWYF
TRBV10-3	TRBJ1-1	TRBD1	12	CATTDRDTEAFF
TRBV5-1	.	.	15	CASSLDGEVRREQYF
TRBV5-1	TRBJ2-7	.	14	CASSPTTDSYEQYF
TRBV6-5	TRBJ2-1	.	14	CASSDPQWGNEQFF
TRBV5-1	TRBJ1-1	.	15	CASSLAAVGDTEAFF
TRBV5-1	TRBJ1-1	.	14	CASSLVLPNTEAFF
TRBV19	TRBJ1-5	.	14	CASSIRDIGQPQHF